This T cell receptor (beta chain) was profiled in a study of cytomegalovirus exposure and HLA in healthy donors. Study-level results: Most sequenced TCRs were rare (though some public TCRs occurred in many donors).

Note on this clone: Its antigen is unidentified.

13 Jbeta primers and 60 Vbeta primers were used for the PCR. The repertoire was sequenced with immunoSEQ multiplex PCR; TCRdb's copy has only in-frame clones and lacks some. The sample consists of about 230,000 clones, about 88% of them appearing once. The sequence came from a girl aged 2 to 10 in good health and CMV-seronegative. Sample: PBMCs.

The CDR3 nucleotides are TGTGCCAGCTCACAGGGGGCCTACGAGCAGTACTTC. It yields the protein CASSQGAYEQYF. V gene TRBV18 combines with J gene TRBJ2-7, with D maybe TRBD1 (6 bases). Trimming stripped 4 bases from V and 2 bases from J, with 6 bases between. This CDR3 has 12 residues. The germline gives CDR1 KGHSH, CDR2 LQKENI. Looking up the rest from reference TRBV18 and TRBJ2-7 gives the full variable domain: NAGVMQNPRHLVRRRGQEARLRCSPMKGHSHVYWYRQLPEEGLKFMVYLQKENIIDESGMPKERFSAEFPKEGPSILRIQQVVRGDSAAYFCASSQGAYEQYFGPGTRLTVT.